This is a list of T cell receptor beta chains from one sample in a study of CD8+ T cells in alopecia areata. TCRdb's table, derived via immunoSEQ multiplex PCR, lists solely in-frame clones and lacks some. There are about 120,000 clones in the sample; 47% occur only once, and roughly 10% lies in the top ten. The sequencing input was NKG2D-low CD8+ T cells sorted from blood. The receptors were sampled from a human donor with alopecia areata. Each CDR3 is given with its conserved first and last residue. A D gene is named only where the DNA matches it firmly. Rows give clone size only sometimes, using once, few, many, or a class for an expanded clone.

V: TRBV10-3
J: TRBJ2-5
size: few
D: -
DNA: TGTGCCATCAGTGAGGCCTCACAGGAGACCCAGTACTTC
CDR3: CAISEASQETQYF

V: TRBV29-1
J: TRBJ1-1
size: few
D: TRBD1
DNA: TGCAGCGTTGGAGGACAGGAGAGGAACACTGAAGCTTTCTTT
CDR3: CSVGGQERNTEAFF

V: TRBV29-1
J: TRBJ2-7
size: -
D: -
DNA: TGCAGCGTTGTAGACCTAGAATCCTACGAGCAGTACTTC
CDR3: CSVVDLESYEQYF

V: TRBV6-6
J: TRBJ2-1
size: few
D: TRBD2
DNA: TGTGCCAGCAGACTAGCGGGGGATCACAATGAGCAGTTCTTC
CDR3: CASRLAGDHNEQFF

V: TRBV29-1
J: TRBJ1-1
size: few
D: -
DNA: TGCAGCGTTGTAGGGGACACACACACTGAAGCTTTCTTT
CDR3: CSVVGDTHTEAFF

V: TRBV29-1
J: TRBJ1-1
size: -
D: -
DNA: TGCAGCGTTGGACCAGAGTGGAACACTGAAGCTTTCTTT
CDR3: CSVGPEWNTEAFF

V: TRBV6-6
J: TRBJ2-2
size: few
D: -
DNA: TGTGCCAGCAGTTACTCAGCCGGGGAGCTGTTTTTT
CDR3: CASSYSAGELFF

V: TRBV19
J: TRBJ2-7
size: few
D: TRBD2
DNA: TGTGCCAGTAGCCTCGGGACTAGGGGTTCCGACGAGCAGTACTTC
CDR3: CASSLGTRGSDEQYF

V: TRBV7-9
J: TRBJ2-1
size: few
D: TRBD2
DNA: TGTGCCAGCAGCTTAGCACTAGCGGGAGTGTATCAGTTCTTC
CDR3: CASSLALAGVYQFF

V: TRBV29-1
J: TRBJ1-3
size: -
D: TRBD1
DNA: TGCAGCGTTGACAGGGGGGATAACACCATATATTTT
CDR3: CSVDRGDNTIYF

V: TRBV6-6
J: TRBJ2-5
size: few
D: -
DNA: TGTGCCAGCAGTCAGGACTCCAGCCAAGAGACCCAGTACTTC
CDR3: CASSQDSSQETQYF

V: TRBV27
J: TRBJ2-7
size: -
D: -
DNA: TGTGCCAGCGGCCTTCAGGGAGCCTACGAGCAGTACTTC
CDR3: CASGLQGAYEQYF

V: TRBV6-6
J: TRBJ2-3
size: -
D: -
DNA: TGTGCCAGCCGTGCGCAGGGGACGCAGTATTTT
CDR3: CASRAQGTQYF

V: TRBV29-1
J: TRBJ2-7
size: few
D: TRBD1
DNA: TGCAGCGTTGGGACAGGGGTTTTCAACGAGCAGTACTTC
CDR3: CSVGTGVFNEQYF

V: TRBV29-1
J: TRBJ2-1
size: -
D: TRBD1
DNA: TGCAGCCTGGTATACCGGGACAGCGAAACCTACAATGAGCAGTTCTTC
CDR3: CSLVYRDSETYNEQFF

V: TRBV27
J: TRBJ2-3
size: -
D: TRBD2
DNA: TGTGCCAGCAGTTTCCTTGGTAGCGGGGATACTAGCACAGATACGCAGTATTTT
CDR3: CASSFLGSGDTSTDTQYF

V: TRBV29-1
J: TRBJ1-1
size: -
D: -
DNA: TGCAGCGCTAAAACAGAAGTCACTGAAGCTTTCTTT
CDR3: CSAKTEVTEAFF

V: TRBV27
J: TRBJ2-1
size: -
D: -
DNA: TGTGCCAGCAGCGGAATAGGGTCGGGGTCCTACAATGAGCAGTTCTTC
CDR3: CASSGIGSGSYNEQFF

V: TRBV15
J: TRBJ2-7
size: -
D: -
DNA: TGTGCCACCAGCAGAGTTGGGGGGCTCGAGCAGTACTTC
CDR3: CATSRVGGLEQYF

V: TRBV29-1
J: TRBJ1-1
size: few
D: TRBD1
DNA: TGCAGCGTTGCCGGTAGGACAGGGATATTGGCCGCAAACACTGAAGCTTTCTTT
CDR3: CSVAGRTGILAANTEAFF

V: TRBV4-3
J: TRBJ2-6
size: -
D: -
DNA: TGCGCCAGCAGCCAAGATCGGAACCCCTCTGGGGCCAACGTCCTGACTTTC
CDR3: CASSQDRNPSGANVLTF

V: TRBV29-1
J: TRBJ2-1
size: few
D: TRBD2
DNA: TGCAGCGTTGAAGGGGGGGAAGTGGCGGGAGGCCCTCCGGATGAGCAGTTCTTC
CDR3: CSVEGGEVAGGPPDEQFF